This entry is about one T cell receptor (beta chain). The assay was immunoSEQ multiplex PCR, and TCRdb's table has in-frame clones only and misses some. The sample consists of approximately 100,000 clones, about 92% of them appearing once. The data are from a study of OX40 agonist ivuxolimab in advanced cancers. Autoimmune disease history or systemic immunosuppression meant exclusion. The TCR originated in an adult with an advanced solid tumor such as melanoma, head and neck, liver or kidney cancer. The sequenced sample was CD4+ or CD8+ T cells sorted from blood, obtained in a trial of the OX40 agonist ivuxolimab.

CDR3 nucleotides: TGTGCCAGCAGTTTCCCCCCGTTTGGAGGGGCCCGAACCTACGAGCAGTACTTC. Amino acid sequence: CASSFPPFGGARTYEQYF. This chain uses TRBV27 with TRBJ2-7; possibly TRBD2 for D (6 bases). This CDR3 spans 18 amino acids. The germline gives CDR1 MNHEY, CDR2 SMNVEV (reference sequence). The V gene lost 3 bases and the J gene lost 2 bases, with 23 bases spanning the gap.